This T cell receptor (beta chain) was recorded in a study of early T cells in non-severe SARS-CoV-2 infection. Turning to the study itself: Sequencing was performed on bulk RNA from unsorted whole blood, leaving chains unpaired.

Unique molecular identifiers were affixed to single, distinct cDNA molecules. TCRdb redid the calling of the 5' RACE reads with MiXCR, one entry per CDR3 protein. The sample carries about 100,000 distinct CDR3 sequences, 13% recorded once. The sample holds many counts of this clonotype. CDR3 size: 15 residues. CDR1 is MNHEY and CDR2 is SVGAGI in the germline V gene. V was shortened by 6 bases and J by 4 bases, with 16 bases between the two germline ends. The receptor's source is an adult who was a healthcare worker with PCR-confirmed SARS-CoV-2 infection or an uninfected control (not recorded which). The sample taken for sequencing was whole blood. V gene TRBV6-5 combines with J gene TRBJ1-3; TRBD1 is a possible D gene (6 bases). CDR3 protein: CASSLGGVGGNTIYF. CDR3 in DNA: TGTGCCAGCAGCCTAGGGGGGGTAGGAGGAAACACCATATATTTT.